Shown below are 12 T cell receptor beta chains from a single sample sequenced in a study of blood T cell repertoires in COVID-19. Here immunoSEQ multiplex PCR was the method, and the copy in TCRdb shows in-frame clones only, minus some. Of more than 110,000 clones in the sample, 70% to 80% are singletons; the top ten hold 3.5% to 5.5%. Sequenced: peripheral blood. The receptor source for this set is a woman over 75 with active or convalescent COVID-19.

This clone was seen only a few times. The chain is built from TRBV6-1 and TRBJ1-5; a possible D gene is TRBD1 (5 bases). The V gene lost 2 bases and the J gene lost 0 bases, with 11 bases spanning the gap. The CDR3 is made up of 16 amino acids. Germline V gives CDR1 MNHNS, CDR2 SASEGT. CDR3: CASSESGQNSNQPQHF. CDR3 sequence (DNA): TGTGCCAGCAGTGAATCCGGACAAAATAGCAATCAGCCCCAGCATTTT.

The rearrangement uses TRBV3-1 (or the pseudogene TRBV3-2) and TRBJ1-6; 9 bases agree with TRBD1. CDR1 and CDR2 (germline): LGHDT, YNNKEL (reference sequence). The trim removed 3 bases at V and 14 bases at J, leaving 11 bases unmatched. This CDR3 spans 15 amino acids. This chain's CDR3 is CASSQGPGQGVTLHF. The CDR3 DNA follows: TGTGCCAGCAGCCAGGGCCCGGGACAGGGCGTTACCCTCCACTTT.

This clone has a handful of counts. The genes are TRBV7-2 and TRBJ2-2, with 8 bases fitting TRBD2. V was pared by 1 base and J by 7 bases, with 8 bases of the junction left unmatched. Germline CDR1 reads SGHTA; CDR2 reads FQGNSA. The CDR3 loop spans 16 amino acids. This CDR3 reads CASSLDGTRRVGELFF. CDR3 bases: TGTGCCAGCAGCTTAGACGGGACTAGGAGAGTCGGGGAGCTGTTTTTT. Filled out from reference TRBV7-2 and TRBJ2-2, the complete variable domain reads GAGVSQSPSNKVTEKGKDVELRCDPISGHTALYWYRQSLGQGLEFLIYFQGNSAPDKSGLPSDRFSAERTGGSVSTLTIQRTQQEDSAVYLCASSLDGTRRVGELFFGEGSRLTVL.

The CDR3 nucleotides read TGTGCCAGCAGCCCCAGGACTAGAAGGTGGCAGAGGAATGAGCAGTTCTTC. The encoded protein is CASSPRTRRWQRNEQFF. The genes are TRBV7-2 and TRBJ2-1, with 7 bases fitting TRBD2. Per the germline V gene, CDR1 is SGHTA and CDR2 is FQGNSA. The length of the CDR3 is 17 residues. Germline trimming cut 5 bases from V and 7 bases from J; bases unmatched to any gene: 17.

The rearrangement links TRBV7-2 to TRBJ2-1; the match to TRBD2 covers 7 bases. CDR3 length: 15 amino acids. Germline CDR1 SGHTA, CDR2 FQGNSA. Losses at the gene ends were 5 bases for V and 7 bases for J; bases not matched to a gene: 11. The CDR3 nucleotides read TGTGCCAGCAGCCCTAGCGGATCCTTTGGGAATGAGCAGTTCTTC. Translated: CASSPSGSFGNEQFF.

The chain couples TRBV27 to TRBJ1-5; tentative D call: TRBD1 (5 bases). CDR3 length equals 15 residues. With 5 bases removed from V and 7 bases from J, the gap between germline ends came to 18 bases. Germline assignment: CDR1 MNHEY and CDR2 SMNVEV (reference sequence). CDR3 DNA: TGTGCCAGCAGTCCTAGTTCGGGGGTGCGCCAGCCCCAGCATTTT. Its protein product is CASSPSSGVRQPQHF.

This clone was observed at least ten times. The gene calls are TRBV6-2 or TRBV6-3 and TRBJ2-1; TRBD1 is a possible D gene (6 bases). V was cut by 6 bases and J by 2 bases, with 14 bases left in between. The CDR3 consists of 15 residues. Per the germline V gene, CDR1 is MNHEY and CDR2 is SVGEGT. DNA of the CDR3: TGTGCCAGCAGCACATCCGGGACAACCTACAATGAGCAGTTCTTC. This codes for CASSTSGTTYNEQFF.

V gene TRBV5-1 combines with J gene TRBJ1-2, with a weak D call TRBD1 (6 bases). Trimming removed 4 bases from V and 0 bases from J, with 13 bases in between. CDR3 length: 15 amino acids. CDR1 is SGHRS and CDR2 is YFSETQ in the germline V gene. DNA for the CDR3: TGCGCCAGCAGCGGAACAGGGCTAGCTAACTATGGCTACACCTTC. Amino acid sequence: CASSGTGLANYGYTF. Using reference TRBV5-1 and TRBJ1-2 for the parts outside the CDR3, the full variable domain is KAGVTQTPRYLIKTRGQQVTLSCSPISGHRSVSWYQQTPGQGLQFLFEYFSETQRNKGNFPGRFSGRQFSNSRSEMNVSTLELGDSALYLCASSGTGLANYGYTFGSGTRLTVV.

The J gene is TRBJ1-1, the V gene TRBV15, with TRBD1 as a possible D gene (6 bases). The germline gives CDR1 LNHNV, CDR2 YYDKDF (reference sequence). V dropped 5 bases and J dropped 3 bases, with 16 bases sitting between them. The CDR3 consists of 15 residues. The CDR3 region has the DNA TGTGCCACCAGCCTTACCGTAGGACAGCACACTGAAGCTTTCTTT. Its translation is CATSLTVGQHTEAFF.

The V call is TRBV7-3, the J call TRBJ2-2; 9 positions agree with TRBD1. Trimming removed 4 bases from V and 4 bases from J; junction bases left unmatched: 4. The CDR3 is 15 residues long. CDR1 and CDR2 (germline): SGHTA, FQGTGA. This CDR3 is CASSSRQGGTGELFF. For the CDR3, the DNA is TGTGCCAGCAGCTCCAGACAGGGGGGCACCGGGGAGCTGTTTTTT.

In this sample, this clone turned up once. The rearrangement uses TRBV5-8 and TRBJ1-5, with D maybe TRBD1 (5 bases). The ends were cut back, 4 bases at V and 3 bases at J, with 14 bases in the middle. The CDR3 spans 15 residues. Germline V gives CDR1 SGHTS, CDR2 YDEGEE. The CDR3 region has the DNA TGTGCCAGCAGCCAGGGCAGAACCAACAATCAGCCCCAGCATTTT. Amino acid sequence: CASSQGRTNNQPQHF.

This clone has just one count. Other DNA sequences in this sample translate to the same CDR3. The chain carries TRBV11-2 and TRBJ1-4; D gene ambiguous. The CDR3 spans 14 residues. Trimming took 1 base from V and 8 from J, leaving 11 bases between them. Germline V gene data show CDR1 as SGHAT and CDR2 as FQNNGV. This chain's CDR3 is CASSLGGVGEKLFF. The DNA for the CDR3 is TGTGCCAGCAGCTTAGGGGGAGTTGGCGAAAAACTGTTTTTT.